A selection of T cell receptor beta chains follows, all from one sample in a study of CD8+CD57+ T cells in acquired aplastic anemia. TCRdb reprocessed the reads with MiXCR, giving one entry per CDR3 protein. The table records 150,000 to 200,000 distinct CDR3 sequences, 47% of them present only once. The sequencing input was sorted CD4+, CD8+, or CD8+CD57+ T cells (not recorded which) from PBMCs. Every receptor here comes from a human donor with aplastic anemia. Each CDR3 is given with its conserved first and last residue.

TRBJ1-1,TRBV20-1,CSAEASGEAFF
TRBJ2-7,TRBV9,CASSFVNHEQYF
TRBJ1-4,TRBV25-1,CASSELDGNEKLFF
TRBJ1-2,TRBV12-3/TRBV12-4,CASSALLGYTF
TRBJ2-3,TRBV30,CAWSGLGGAREADTQYF
TRBJ1-1,TRBV24-1,CATRDYGETGRAFF
TRBJ1-4,TRBV7-3,CAGSRPKLFF
TRBJ1-6,TRBV20-1,CSASKGGNNSPLHF
TRBJ1-1,TRBV28,CASIVLPNTEAFF
TRBJ1-2,TRBV7-9,CASSSSGGSYGYTF
TRBJ1-2,TRBV18,CASSPLHSNYGYTF
TRBJ1-3,TRBV7-8,CASSSTGPSSGNTIYF
TRBJ1-1,TRBV2,CASTRDRGQGTEAFF
TRBJ2-7,TRBV27,CASSLHRGAYEQYF
TRBJ2-5,TRBV7-2,CASRFSVQETQYF
TRBJ2-3,TRBV20-1,CSATMGLVADTQYF
TRBJ1-3,TRBV25-1,CASSEQGFTGNTIYF